A single sample gave rise to the 17 T cell receptor beta chains below, sequenced in a study of tumor-infiltrating lymphocytes in primary liver carcinoma. With a constant-region primer, TCR beta cDNA was made from approximately 520 ng of total RNA. Slightly modified ARM-PCR served as the procedure for the TCR beta libraries. These libraries came from three rounds of nested multiplex PCR. Both of the initial two PCR rounds ran for 10 cycles and employed TRBV1-TRBV30 forward primers alongside a C-beta reverse primer. TCRdb independently ran MiXCR on the multiplex PCR reads; one entry per CDR3 protein. The sample has around 100,000 distinct CDR3 sequences, more than 65% seen once. Joint extraction of RNA and DNA used roughly 20-33 mg of bulk tissue that was unsorted. The sequenced sample was liver tumor tissue from sampling region 2. Indicated subset: tumor region T2, inferior pole. The receptors come from a woman aged 55-75 years with primary liver carcinoma and hepatitis B virus infection.

Turning to this clonotype: This may be a read error, as it is one base from a much larger clone. The chain uses TRBV7-9 and TRBJ2-5; 8 bases map to TRBD1. J lost 6 bases, V lost 6 bases, and 9 bases had no gene match. Germline V CDR1 and CDR2: SEHNR, FQNEAQ (reference sequence). This CDR3 spans 14 amino acids. The CDR3 sequence is CASRSETGEKTQYF. CDR3 bases: TGTGCCAGCAGAAGCGAGACAGGGGAAAAGACCCAGTACTTC.

The V and J genes are TRBV9 and TRBJ2-7, with a weak D call TRBD1 (6 bases). The CDR3 sequence is 14 residues long. V was shortened by 3 bases and J by 4 bases, with 14 bases between the two germline ends. CDR1 SGDLS and CDR2 YYNGEE come from the germline V gene. Here the CDR3 reads CASSAAGQPYEQYF. The DNA for the CDR3 is TGTGCCAGCAGCGCGGCAGGACAGCCATACGAGCAGTACTTC. The complete variable domain, with remaining parts taken from reference TRBV9 and TRBJ2-7, reads DSGVTQTPKHLITATGQRVTLRCSPRSGDLSVYWYQQSLDQGLQFLIQYYNGEERAKGNILERFSAQQFPDLHSELNLSSLELGDSALYFCASSAAGQPYEQYFGPGTRLTVT.

The chain links TRBV4-2 to TRBJ2-7; 9 bases are a match to TRBD2. CDR3 size: 17 residues. Germline CDR1 LGHNA, CDR2 YNFKEQ. J was trimmed by 8 bases and V by 1 base; bases with no gene match: 15. This chain's CDR3 is CASSQGDGLARSYKQYF. In DNA form, the CDR3 reads TGTGCCAGCAGCCAAGGGGATGGACTAGCGCGTTCATACAAGCAGTACTTC.

Concerning this clonotype: A much larger clone differs by one base, so this may be a read error. The rearrangement uses TRBV29-1 and TRBJ2-2; tentatively, D is TRBD2 (7 bases). Germline assignment: CDR1 SQVTM and CDR2 ANQGSEA. The CDR3 loop spans 12 amino acids. This CDR3 reads CGVGAGVGELFF. The CDR3, as DNA: TGCGGCGTGGGGGCGGGAGTGGGGGAGCTGTTTTTT.

For the CDR3, the DNA is TGCAGTGCTAGAGACCCCGCTTTACCGGGAGTCGCGAATGAGCAGTTCTTC. Amino acids: CSARDPALPGVANEQFF. V is TRBV20-1 and J is TRBJ2-1, with D possibly matching TRBD2 (6 bases). CDR1 is DFQATT and CDR2 is SNEGSKA in the germline V gene (reference sequence). The CDR3 loop spans 17 amino acids. V was trimmed by 0 bases and J by 7 bases, leaving 22 bases between them.

This clonotype appeared once. A read error is likely, as this CDR3 ends without the conserved phenylalanine or tryptophan. This rearrangement joins TRBV11-2 to TRBJ1-1; tentative D call: TRBD1 (5 bases). Germline V gene data show CDR1 as SGHAT and CDR2 as FQNNGV. Trimming cost V 3 bases and J 3 bases, with 8 bases left between them. This CDR3 comprises 13 residues. The CDR3 nucleotides are TGTGCCAGCAGCTTCGAAGGGGACACTGAAGCTTTCTCT. This encodes CASSFEGDTEAFS.

This chain connects TRBV5-4 to TRBJ2-3; D is unresolved. Trimming left V 4 bases short and J 6 bases short, with 12 bases between. CDR3 length: 13 residues. The germline CDR1 and CDR2 sequences are SGHNT and YYREEE (reference sequence). CDR3 DNA sequence: TGTGCCAGCAGCACCCAGGCAGTCGATACGCAGTATTTT. It is translated as CASSTQAVDTQYF.

In the case of this clonotype: One end of the junction fails to match germline, which may point to a read error. This chain joins TRBV28 and TRBJ2-2; TRBD2 is a possible D gene (5 bases). CDR3 length equals 13 residues. The germline V gene has CDR1 MDHEN and CDR2 SYDVKM. The CDR3 region has the DNA TGTGCCAGCAGTTTCCAAAACACCGGGGAGCCGTTTTTT. Its translation is CASSFQNTGEPFF. Full variable domain (remainder filled in from reference TRBV28 and TRBJ2-2): DVKVTQSSRYLVKRTGEKVFLECVQDMDHENMFWYRQDPGLGLRLIYFSYDVKMKEKGDIPEGYSVSREKKERFSLILESASTNQTSMYLCASSFQNTGEPFFGEGSRLTVL.

The chain links TRBV29-1 to TRBJ2-1; no clear D. Deletions cut 0 bases from V and 10 bases from J, with 7 bases between. Per germline, CDR1 SQVTM and CDR2 ANQGSEA. This CDR3 region has 11 residues. CDR3 bases: TGCAGCGTTGAAGATCATACAGAGCAGTTCTTC. This translates into CSVEDHTEQFF.

This clonotype showed up just once. The rearrangement links TRBV4-1 to TRBJ2-7; D could derive from TRBD1 or TRBD2 (5 bases each). This CDR3 has 15 residues. CDR1 is MGHRA and CDR2 is YSYEKL in the germline V gene. V dropped 8 bases and J dropped 2 bases, with 19 bases sitting between them. CDR3 region: CASQGPDWGTYEQYF. The DNA of the CDR3 is TGCGCCAGCCAAGGTCCGGACTGGGGGACCTACGAGCAGTACTTC.

On this clonotype: A much more abundant neighbour one base away suggests this may be a read error. The chain uses TRBV5-1 and TRBJ2-5, with 9 bases that match TRBD1. CDR3 length: 15 residues. In germline, CDR1 is SGHRS, CDR2 YFSETQ. Here the CDR3 DNA reads TGCGCCAGCAGCTTGGGCACAGGGGGCTGGGAGACCCCGTACTTC. Residues: CASSLGTGGWETPYF. Drawing the rest from reference TRBV5-1 and TRBJ2-5, the complete variable domain is KAGVTQTPRYLIKTRGQQVTLSCSPISGHRSVSWYQQTPGQGLQFLFEYFSETQRNKGNFPGRFSGRQFSNSRSEMNVSTLELGDSALYLCASSLGTGGWETPYFGPGTRLLVL.

The chain carries TRBV6-1 and TRBJ1-2; possible D gene TRBD1, 6 bases. CDR1 is MNHNS, CDR2 SASEGT, per germline. This CDR3 contains 13 residues. The germline V and J ends were trimmed by 4 bases and 7 bases, with 13 bases remaining between them. CDR3 loop: CASSVGGHCGYTF. CDR3 DNA sequence: TGTGCCAGCAGTGTCGGGGGGCACTGTGGCTACACCTTC.

As regards this clonotype: Germline and junction disagree at one end, which may indicate a read error. The V gene is TRBV11-2, the J gene TRBJ1-6, with D unclear. The CDR3 totals 14 residues. The germline V gene has CDR1 SGHAT and CDR2 FQNNGV. CDR3: CASSGAGGNSPLHF. The DNA for the CDR3 is TGCGCCAGCAGCGGCGCAGGAGGCAATTCACCCCTCCACTTT.

This clonotype was picked up many times. The J gene is TRBJ2-5, the V gene TRBV5-4, with a weak D call TRBD1 (6 bases). The CDR3 length is 14 residues. The germline V gene encodes CDR1 SGHNT and CDR2 YYREEE (reference sequence). The V end was cut by 4 bases, the J end by 5 bases, with 15 bases between. In DNA, the CDR3 is TGTGCCAGCAGCGCCAACAGGGTTGGGGAGACCCAGTACTTC. Translating it yields CASSANRVGETQYF.

The rearrangement joins TRBV11-3 to TRBJ2-7; 7 bases agree with TRBD2. The CDR3 is 14 residues long. The V gene's germline CDR1 is SGHNT and CDR2 YENEEA. Germline trimming cut 5 bases from V and 9 bases from J; bases unmatched to any gene: 13. CDR3 region: CASSIKGREHGQYF. The CDR3 DNA reads TGTGCCAGCAGCATAAAGGGGCGGGAGCACGGGCAGTACTTC.

CDR3 residues: CALGSGTSKNEQFF. The CDR3 DNA reads TGTGCCTTGGGCTCCGGGACTAGCAAAAATGAGCAGTTCTTC. The chain uses TRBV30 and TRBJ2-1; 9 positions agree with TRBD2. This CDR3 has 14 amino acids. Germline CDR1 and CDR2: GTSNPN and SVGIG (reference sequence). V gave up 7 bases and J gave up 7 bases; unmatched junction bases: 11.

The chain couples TRBV7-2 to TRBJ2-1; D perhaps matches TRBD2 (5 bases). V was cut by 0 bases and J by 2 bases, with 8 bases left in between. The CDR3 extends over 15 amino acids. Looked up from germline, CDR1 is SGHTA and CDR2 is FQGNSA. The CDR3 here is CASSLATGTYNEQFF. Written as DNA, the CDR3 is TGTGCCAGCAGCTTAGCAACGGGGACCTACAATGAGCAGTTCTTC.